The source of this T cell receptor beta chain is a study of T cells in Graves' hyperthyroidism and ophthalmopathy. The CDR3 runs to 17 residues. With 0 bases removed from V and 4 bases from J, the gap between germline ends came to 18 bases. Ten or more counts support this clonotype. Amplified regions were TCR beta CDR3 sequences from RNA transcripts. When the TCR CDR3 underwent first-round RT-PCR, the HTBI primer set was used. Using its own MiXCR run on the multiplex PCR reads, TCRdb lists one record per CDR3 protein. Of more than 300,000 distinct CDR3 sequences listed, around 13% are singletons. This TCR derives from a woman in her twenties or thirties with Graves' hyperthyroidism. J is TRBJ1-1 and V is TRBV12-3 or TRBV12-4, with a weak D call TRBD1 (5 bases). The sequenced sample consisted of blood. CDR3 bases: TGTGCCAGCAGTTTAGCGGGAACAGGCGGGTCGAGCACTGAAGCTTTCTTT. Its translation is CASSLAGTGGSSTEAFF.